These T cell receptor beta chains were read from a single sample in a study of T cells in Graves' hyperthyroidism and ophthalmopathy. Via MiXCR, TCRdb re-called the multiplex PCR reads, giving one row per CDR3 protein. Of about 620,000 distinct CDR3 sequences in the sample, about a sixth were seen once. Sequencing was performed on blood. Receptor source: a woman younger than 45 with Graves' hyperthyroidism. Each CDR3 is given with its conserved first and last residue. A D gene is named only where the DNA matches it firmly. The size of a clone is reported for some rows only, either as once, few or many, or as a class for expanded clones.

clone_size	v_call	d_call	j_call	cdr3_aa
NA	TRBV19	NA	TRBJ2-1	CASKAGSSKDEQFF
many	TRBV30	NA	TRBJ2-7	CAWRRGRYEQYF
NA	TRBV7-9	NA	TRBJ1-4	CASSLSSGEKLFF
few	TRBV19	TRBD2	TRBJ2-7	CASSIASGTYEQYF
NA	TRBV7-2	TRBD2	TRBJ2-2	CASSLAAGDYGELFF
few	TRBV5-5	TRBD1	TRBJ1-6	CASSRDRGRDSPLHF
NA	TRBV30	NA	TRBJ1-4	CAWNPSGGTNEKLFF
NA	TRBV11-3	NA	TRBJ2-1	CASSLKWSREEQFF
NA	TRBV19	NA	NA	CASSIWTASYNEQYF
few	TRBV10-3	NA	TRBJ2-7	CAISELNEQYF
few	TRBV12-3/TRBV12-4	NA	TRBJ1-2	CASSLGGRLRGYTF
NA	TRBV29-1	NA	TRBJ1-2	CSVEDQGKGYTF
NA	TRBV5-1	TRBD1	TRBJ2-6	CASSLAAGGTSGANVLTF
few	TRBV15	NA	TRBJ2-7	CATSRAKGYPLYEQYF
NA	TRBV6-1	NA	TRBJ1-4	CATTRGRDEKLFF
many	TRBV11-2	NA	TRBJ2-7	CASQGDLGGGDLREQYF
few	TRBV7-3	NA	TRBJ1-4	CASSLGTTHRDEKLFF
few	TRBV2	NA	TRBJ2-7	CASSRNIDGPVVDSYEQYF
many	TRBV7-2	NA	TRBJ2-3	CASSLLGDGTDTQYF
many	TRBV29-1	TRBD1	TRBJ2-3	CSVGQGGDTQYF
NA	TRBV18	NA	TRBJ2-5	CASSLNQGEETQYF
few	TRBV24-1	NA	TRBJ2-1	CATSEPLGVQFF
NA	TRBV24-1	NA	TRBJ2-3	CARSGSDGTDTQYF
many	TRBV7-9	NA	TRBJ2-5	CASSLVGPKETQYF
many	TRBV12-3/TRBV12-4	TRBD1	TRBJ1-1	CASRRDSDVNTEAFF
many	TRBV20-1	NA	TRBJ1-1	CSVHPRNTEAFF
NA	TRBV11-3	TRBD2	TRBJ2-1	CASSLRLAGELNEQFF
NA	TRBV28	NA	TRBJ2-7	CASSQGDRLIWGEQYF
NA	TRBV3-1	NA	TRBJ2-1	CASSHGPREQFF
NA	TRBV20-1	NA	TRBJ2-5	CSAEVRRGQDTQYF
NA	TRBV20-1	NA	TRBJ1-1	CSARKPVNTEAFF
few	TRBV11-2	NA	TRBJ2-5	CASSARDTFHF
NA	TRBV6-1	TRBD1	TRBJ1-2	CASSEETGWNYGYTF
NA	TRBV30	NA	TRBJ2-2	CAWSGNTGGLFF
few	TRBV28	TRBD1	TRBJ1-6	CASSLRDSNSPLHF
few	TRBV15	NA	TRBJ2-2	CATSRGVGDGTGELFF
NA	TRBV28	NA	TRBJ2-1	CASSLILLHNEQFF
many	TRBV2	TRBD2	TRBJ2-1	CASRPGLAGVLSNEQFF
many	TRBV2	TRBD1	TRBJ2-2	CASTFPGGDTGELFF
NA	TRBV19	TRBD1	TRBJ2-7	CASRGQLGEAYEQYF
few	TRBV10-3	NA	TRBJ1-1	CAISLGGNTEAFF
many	TRBV7-2	NA	TRBJ1-6	CASSLARGGSIRTYNSPLHF
many	TRBV28	NA	TRBJ2-7	CATRDPRSYEQYF
many	TRBV2	NA	TRBJ2-7	CASSGGRGALIEQYF
few	TRBV12-3/TRBV12-4	NA	TRBJ2-1	CASSFGMVGEQFF
many	TRBV6-1	NA	TRBJ1-1	CASSEQGVHTEAFF
many	TRBV7-9	NA	TRBJ2-7	CASSLDGRTGHEQYF
many	TRBV7-8	TRBD1	TRBJ1-2	CASSLWQGAEGYTF
NA	TRBV5-6	NA	TRBJ1-5	CASSEGTISNQPQHF
NA	TRBV5-4	TRBD1	TRBJ2-1	CASSLWNVRGQRHNEQFF
many	TRBV2	NA	TRBJ2-1	CASKPGPGSSYNEQFF
few	TRBV12-3/TRBV12-4	NA	TRBJ1-6	CASNGRDAKTPSSYNSPLHF
NA	TRBV7-8	NA	TRBJ2-6	CASSSGRSSGANVLTF
NA	TRBV20-1	NA	TRBJ2-2	CSATDYLTTGELFF
many	TRBV3-1	NA	TRBJ2-5	CASSQGTGRAYQETQYF
few	TRBV18	TRBD2	TRBJ2-1	CASSQPGTSGSHEQFF
NA	TRBV28	TRBD2	TRBJ2-3	CASSRPGLAGVADTQYF
NA	TRBV12-3/TRBV12-4	TRBD2	TRBJ2-1	CASFPSGTYNEQFF
NA	TRBV19	TRBD2	TRBJ2-7	CASSSSGSSGYEQYF
many	TRBV7-9	NA	TRBJ2-1	CASSPIRTEQFF